These 29 T cell receptor beta chains were sequenced from one sample in a study of a mutant IDH1 vaccine in newly diagnosed glioma. For these receptors, no antigen is known. Time point reported: week 35, safety follow-up. In every dose of vaccine, 300 ug of mutant IDH1 20-mer peptide was given alongside topical imiquimod. The table came from immunoSEQ multiplex PCR; TCRdb's copy has only in-frame clones and leaves some out. The table shows around 53,000 clones, with 65% to 85% occurring only once. The sequencing here drew on PBMCs, taken from a glioma patient whose treatment included an IDH1 peptide vaccine. The receptors shown here come from a middle-aged man with glioma.

The chain recombines TRBV2 with TRBJ1-2, with 7 bases lining up with TRBD1. The CDR3 sequence is 15 residues long. Trimming removed 8 bases from V and 3 bases from J; junction bases left unmatched: 12. Germline CDR1 and CDR2: SNHLY and FYNNEI. The CDR3 DNA is TGTGCCAGCGCACCACAGGGGTACGGGGACTATGGCTACACCTTC. Its translation is CASAPQGYGDYGYTF.

The chain combines TRBV2 with TRBJ1-5; 10 positions match TRBD1. The ends lost 6 bases at V and 1 base at J; junction bases unmatched: 12. The CDR3 loop spans 18 amino acids. Germline CDR1 reads SNHLY; CDR2 reads FYNNEI. This CDR3 reads CASRGGTGVWLSNQPQHF. In DNA form, the CDR3 reads TGTGCCAGCAGGGGGGGGACAGGGGTTTGGTTAAGCAATCAGCCCCAGCATTTT.

V and J are TRBV30 and TRBJ2-3, with 10 bases matching TRBD2. Trimming at V came to 8 bases and at J to 6 bases, leaving 20 bases not matched to a gene. Germline-derived CDR1 and CDR2 are GTSNPN and SVGIG (reference sequence). CDR3 length: 17 amino acids. The CDR3 nucleotides are TGTGCCGCGAACCGGGACCGGTCTAGCGGGGGAAGGGATACGCAGTATTTT. The encoded protein is CAANRDRSSGGRDTQYF.

The chain links TRBV6-5 to TRBJ1-4; maybe TRBD1 (5 bases). V lost 8 bases to trimming and J lost 5 bases, with 15 bases between them. The CDR3 is 14 amino acids. Per germline, CDR1 MNHEY and CDR2 SVGAGI. CDR3: CASRGPTGNEKLFF. The CDR3 DNA reads TGTGCCAGCCGGGGACCCACCGGAAATGAAAAACTGTTTTTT.

The rearrangement joins TRBV19 to TRBJ1-5; D is ambiguous. Germline V gives CDR1 LNHDA, CDR2 SQIVND (reference sequence). This CDR3 is 13 amino acids long. V was trimmed by 5 bases and J by 7 bases, leaving 12 bases between them. The CDR3 reads CASSLAGYQPQHF. In DNA form, the CDR3 reads TGTGCCAGTAGTCTGGCCGGGTACCAGCCCCAGCATTTT.

The gene calls are TRBV5-6 and TRBJ2-7; 9 bases agree with TRBD1. With 6 bases clipped from V and 0 bases from J, the junction kept 4 bases outside the gene matches. CDR1 is SGHDT and CDR2 is YYEEEE in the germline V gene. There are 14 residues in the CDR3. The CDR3 loop reads CASTGQGHSYEQYF. The CDR3 nucleotides read TGTGCCAGCACCGGACAGGGGCACTCCTACGAGCAGTACTTC.

The chain combines TRBV7-6 with TRBJ1-3, with D unclear. Per germline, CDR1 SGHVS and CDR2 FNYEAQ. Trimming took off 5 bases at V and 0 bases at J, with 11 bases between the two ends. The CDR3 consists of 15 residues. The CDR3 DNA reads as TGTGCCAGCAGCCCGGACGGTTTCTCTGGAAACACCATATATTTT. Translated: CASSPDGFSGNTIYF. Variable domain in full (rest from reference TRBV7-6 and TRBJ1-3): GAGVSQSPRYKVTKRGQDVALRCDPISGHVSLYWYRQALGQGPEFLTYFNYEAQQDKSGLPNDRFSAERPEGSISTLTIQRTEQRDSAMYRCASSPDGFSGNTIYFGEGSWLTVV.

The chain uses TRBV4-1 and TRBJ1-4; no clear D gene. Per the germline V gene, CDR1 is MGHRA and CDR2 is YSYEKL. CDR3 length: 16 amino acids. Trimming stripped 6 bases from V and 8 bases from J, with 22 bases between. CDR3 DNA: TGCGCCAGCAGTCCACTCCCGTCTAACCGAGGGGAAAAACTGTTTTTT. Its translation: CASSPLPSNRGEKLFF.

The rearrangement links TRBV11-2 to TRBJ2-5; D might be TRBD2 (6 bases). The V and J ends lost 5 bases and 4 bases respectively, with 14 bases between them. Per the germline V gene, CDR1 is SGHAT and CDR2 is FQNNGV. CDR3 length: 14 amino acids. The CDR3 DNA is TGTGCCAGCAGCCCCCTGCGGGGAGGAGAGACCCAGTACTTC. Amino acids: CASSPLRGGETQYF.

This chain joins TRBV7-9 and TRBJ1-2; possible D gene TRBD1, 6 bases. Trimming left V 2 bases short and J 6 bases short, with 13 bases between. Per germline, CDR1 SEHNR and CDR2 FQNEAQ (reference sequence). The CDR3 has 14 amino acids. CDR3 DNA sequence: TGTGCCAGCAGCTTAATTGGGGGCCGAGATGGCTACACCTTC. Residues: CASSLIGGRDGYTF.

This chain joins TRBV5-1 and TRBJ1-4, with TRBD1 matching 9 bases. This CDR3 has 14 amino acids. Germline trimming cut 4 bases from V and 7 bases from J; bases unmatched to any gene: 5. Germline CDR1 is SGHRS and CDR2 is YFSETQ. CDR3 sequence: CASSLGTGTEKLFF. In DNA form, the CDR3 reads TGCGCCAGCAGCCTCGGGACAGGGACTGAAAAACTGTTTTTT. The full variable domain, rest sourced from reference TRBV5-1 and TRBJ1-4, is KAGVTQTPRYLIKTRGQQVTLSCSPISGHRSVSWYQQTPGQGLQFLFEYFSETQRNKGNFPGRFSGRQFSNSRSEMNVSTLELGDSALYLCASSLGTGTEKLFFGSGTQLSVL.

The V gene is TRBV5-6, the J gene TRBJ1-6, with 7 bases that match TRBD1. The germline V gene has CDR1 SGHDT and CDR2 YYEEEE. V dropped 4 bases and J dropped 17; count of bases not matched to a gene: 12. This CDR3 has 13 amino acids. The CDR3 bases are TGTGCCAGCAGCGAGGGGGCCTACTTCGTCATCCACTTT. This gives the protein CASSEGAYFVIHF.

This sequence joins TRBV18 and TRBJ2-3, with a possible D match to TRBD2 (5 bases). The CDR3 sequence is 12 residues long. Germline V gene lookup returns CDR1 KGHSH and CDR2 LQKENI. Between the trimmed V and J ends, which lost 3 bases and 6 bases, there was a span of 7 bases. DNA for the CDR3: TGTGCCAGCTCACCGGAGGCTGATACGCAGTATTTT. This gives the protein CASSPEADTQYF.

V usage is TRBV25-1 and J usage is TRBJ1-1, with TRBD1 matching over 8 bases. CDR3 size: 14 residues. Germline V gene sequence: CDR1 MGHDK, CDR2 SYGVNS. Losses at the gene ends were 6 bases for V and 4 bases for J; bases not matched to a gene: 7. The CDR3 protein is CASRLTGGVTEAFF. The CDR3 region has the DNA TGTGCCAGCAGGCTAACAGGGGGAGTCACTGAAGCTTTCTTT.

The chain couples TRBV6-1 to TRBJ2-2, with D possibly being TRBD1 or TRBD2 (6 bases each). Per germline, CDR1 MNHNS and CDR2 SASEGT. Trimming took 5 bases from V and 0 from J, leaving 13 bases between them. This CDR3 is 16 amino acids long. CDR3 coding DNA: TGTGCCAGCAGTAAAGGGGGGACTTCGAACACCGGGGAGCTGTTTTTT. It specifies CASSKGGTSNTGELFF.

The chain combines TRBV7-9 with TRBJ2-1; 14 bases agree with TRBD2. V lost 0 bases, J lost 8 bases, and 9 bases stayed unmatched. The CDR3 has 18 amino acids. Germline CDR1 reads SEHNR; CDR2 reads FQNEAQ (reference sequence). CDR3 coding DNA: TGTGCCAGCAGCTTAGCGGTGGGGGGACTAGCGGGGGTGGATGAGCAGTTCTTC. This encodes CASSLAVGGLAGVDEQFF.

The CDR3 loop is CASSLSGLSSYEQYF. Written as DNA, the CDR3 is TGTGCCAGCAGCCTTTCAGGGCTAAGCTCCTACGAGCAGTACTTC. This sequence joins TRBV11-2 and TRBJ2-7; a weak D match, TRBD1 (5 bases). Germline V gives CDR1 SGHAT, CDR2 FQNNGV. V lost 5 bases and J lost 0, with 14 bases in between. The CDR3 is made up of 15 amino acids.

This clone has just a few counts. V gene TRBV14 combines with J gene TRBJ1-2, with TRBD1 as a possible D gene (5 bases). The V end was cut by 1 base, the J end by 3 bases, with 12 bases between. Germline assignment: CDR1 SGHDN and CDR2 FVKESK. The CDR3 consists of 15 residues. CDR3: CASSQGQRRYYGYTF. Here the CDR3 DNA reads TGTGCCAGCAGCCAAGGACAGCGACGCTACTATGGCTACACCTTC.

This clone came up once. This rearrangement joins TRBV14 to TRBJ2-7; no clear D. The CDR3 spans 14 residues. Trimming took off 0 bases at V and 3 bases at J, with 9 bases between the two ends. Germline CDR1 reads SGHDN; CDR2 reads FVKESK. The CDR3 DNA is TGTGCCAGCAGCCAAGACTCCACAGTCTACGAGCAGTACTTC. Its translation is CASSQDSTVYEQYF.

The J gene is TRBJ1-3, the V gene TRBV4-2; D is ambiguous. The CDR3 spans 17 residues. Germline loops: CDR1 LGHNA, CDR2 YNFKEQ. Trimming removed 2 bases at V and 0 bases at J, with 14 bases between. The CDR3 protein is CASSQSRLGSSGNTIYF. As DNA, the CDR3 is TGTGCCAGCAGCCAATCCCGGCTTGGGAGCTCTGGAAACACCATATATTTT.

The chain employs TRBV5-1 and TRBJ2-1; D possibly corresponds to TRBD2 (5 bases). This CDR3 is 14 amino acids long. V lost 4 bases and J 9 bases, leaving 17 bases between the germline ends. Germline V gene data show CDR1 as SGHRS and CDR2 as YFSETQ. The CDR3 DNA reads as TGCGCCAGCAGCCTTAACGAGGGTAGCGTTGAGCAGTTCTTC. As protein: CASSLNEGSVEQFF.

The genes are TRBV6-5 and TRBJ2-5, with 7 nucleotides matching TRBD1. Germline V gene sequence: CDR1 MNHEY, CDR2 SVGAGI. The V and J ends lost 6 bases and 4 bases, in that order; junction bases with no gene match: 8. The CDR3 loop spans 14 amino acids. The CDR3 protein is CASRQTGLSETQYF. CDR3 DNA sequence: TGTGCCAGCAGACAGACAGGGTTATCAGAGACCCAGTACTTC.

V and J are TRBV4-1 and TRBJ1-1, with D unclear. Between the trimmed V and J ends, which lost 0 bases and 10 bases, there was a span of 12 bases. The CDR3 runs to 13 residues. CDR1 and CDR2 (germline): MGHRA, YSYEKL. The CDR3 here is CASSQDQPERAFF. CDR3 nucleotides: TGCGCCAGCAGCCAAGATCAACCTGAGCGAGCTTTCTTT.

The chain uses TRBV6-1 and TRBJ1-5; D not certain. Germline V lookup: CDR1 MNHNS, CDR2 SASEGT. The length of the CDR3 is 15 residues. Trimming took off 3 bases at V and 5 bases at J, with 14 bases between the two ends. CDR3 bases: TGTGCCAGCAGTGAGTGGCCAAAAAGCTATCAGCCCCAGCATTTT. This encodes CASSEWPKSYQPQHF.

The V gene is TRBV19, the J gene TRBJ1-1; unclear D gene. There are 12 residues in the CDR3. Germline CDR1 is LNHDA and CDR2 is SQIVND (reference sequence). The ends were cut back, 1 base at V and 7 bases at J, with 7 bases in the middle. The CDR3 DNA is TGTGCCAGTAGTATAGCAGGCAGTGAAGCTTTCTTT. It translates to CASSIAGSEAFF. The entire variable domain, with the rest obtained from reference TRBV19 and TRBJ1-1, is as follows: DGGITQSPKYLFRKEGQNVTLSCEQNLNHDAMYWYRQDPGQGLRLIYYSQIVNDFQKGDIAEGYSVSREKKESFPLTVTSAQKNPTAFYLCASSIAGSEAFFGQGTRLTVV.

V usage is TRBV27 and J usage is TRBJ1-5; D possibly corresponds to TRBD1 (6 bases). Germline CDR1 is MNHEY and CDR2 is SMNVEV (reference sequence). The CDR3 is 15 residues long. V shed 2 bases and J shed 5 bases, with 13 bases lying between them. DNA of the CDR3: TGTGCCAGCAGTTTAAACTACAGGGTGGATCAGCCCCAGCATTTT. Amino acids: CASSLNYRVDQPQHF.

The chain carries TRBV4-2 and TRBJ2-5; no definite D call. Trimming cost V 0 bases and J 7 bases, with 18 bases left between them. The CDR3 length is 16 residues. Germline V gives CDR1 LGHNA, CDR2 YNFKEQ. The CDR3: CASSQELRVDGVTQYF. The DNA of the CDR3 is TGTGCCAGCAGCCAAGAGCTCCGCGTGGACGGAGTGACCCAGTACTTC.

The chain carries TRBV11-2 and TRBJ2-2, with 11 bases lining up with TRBD1. The V segment lost 3 bases and the J segment 7 bases; nucleotides outside the gene matches: 10. Per the germline V gene, CDR1 is SGHAT and CDR2 is FQNNGV. The CDR3 is 17 residues long. The DNA for the CDR3 is TGTGCCAGCAGCTTTAAAACCGGACAGGGGGCCGTCGGGGAGCTGTTTTTT. Its protein is CASSFKTGQGAVGELFF.

The J gene is TRBJ2-3, the V gene TRBV27; D is possibly TRBD1 (6 bases). Germline CDR1 reads MNHEY; CDR2 reads SMNVEV (reference sequence). Trimming removed 6 bases at V and 2 bases at J, with 12 bases between. CDR3 length equals 14 residues. The chain's CDR3 is CASSSRQATDTQYF. The CDR3 bases are TGTGCCAGCAGCTCCCGACAGGCCACAGATACGCAGTATTTT.